The clone carrying this T cell receptor (beta chain) has more than one count but fewer than ten. Its specificity is not known. The data originate from a study of cytomegalovirus exposure and HLA in healthy donors. Study results and limitations: In a later analysis, TCR association rates varied by HLA locus: DRB1 most, HLA-C fewest. In a later analysis, a genetic analysis reported fewer productive-TCR N-insertions in an Asian-associated ancestry cluster than the cohort average.

PCR used 60 Vbeta primers and 13 Jbeta primers. Libraries were prepared by immunoSEQ multiplex PCR; TCRdb keeps only in-frame clonotypes and omits some of them. The sample shows roughly 76,000 clones, 70% to 80% of them seen only once. In germline, CDR1 is MGHRA, CDR2 YSYEKL. V was trimmed by 3 bases and J by 3 bases, leaving 8 bases between them. The CDR3 extends over 13 amino acids. The chain links TRBV4-1 to TRBJ1-1; tentative D call: TRBD1 (6 bases). Sample: PBMCs. This receptor was obtained from a man younger than 40 in good health and CMV-seronegative. The CDR3 DNA sequence: TGCGCCAGCAGCCATACAGGGTACACTGAAGCTTTCTTT. Encoded protein: CASSHTGYTEAFF.